This TCR beta chain was found in a study of shared clonotypes between healthy human individuals. General study points: Since donors were few, the genetic and exposure-history diversity represented was limited. Relative to memory subsets, naive subsets generally showed larger estimated richness. Unshared clonotypes carried lower generation probabilities than those common to all four donors.

Terminally differentiated effector memory CD45RA+ cells were excluded by CCR7 positive selection of CD45RO-negative cells. The germline V gene has CDR1 MNHNS and CDR2 SASEGT. The CDR3 has 14 amino acids. A word on this clone: As yet, its antigen is unknown.

Only in-frame clones appear in the TCRdb table, and some are missing; sequencing was by immunoSEQ multiplex PCR. The table records around 640,000 clones, 95% to 97% of them present only once. The chain recombines TRBV6-1 with TRBJ2-7; 10 bases line up with TRBD1. The source material was naive CD8+ T cells sorted from blood. This clonotype originated in a woman under 40 in good health. As DNA, the CDR3 is TGTGCAGCGAGCGAAGGGACAGGGGCCTACGAGCAGTACTTC. Protein: CAASEGTGAYEQYF.